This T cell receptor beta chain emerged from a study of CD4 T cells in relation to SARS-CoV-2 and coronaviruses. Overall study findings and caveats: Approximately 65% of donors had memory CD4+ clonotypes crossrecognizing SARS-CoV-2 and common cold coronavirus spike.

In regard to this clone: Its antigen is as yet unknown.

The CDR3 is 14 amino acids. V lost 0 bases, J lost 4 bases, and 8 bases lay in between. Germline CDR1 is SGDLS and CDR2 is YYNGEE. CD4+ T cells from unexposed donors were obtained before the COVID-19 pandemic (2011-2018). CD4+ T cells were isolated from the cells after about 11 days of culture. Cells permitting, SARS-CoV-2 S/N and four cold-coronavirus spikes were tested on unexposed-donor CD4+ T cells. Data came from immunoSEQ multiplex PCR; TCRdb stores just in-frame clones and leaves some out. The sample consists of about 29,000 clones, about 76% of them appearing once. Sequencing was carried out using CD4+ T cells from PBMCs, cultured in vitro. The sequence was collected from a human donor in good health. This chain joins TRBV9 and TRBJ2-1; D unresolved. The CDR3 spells CASSVGSQYNEQFF. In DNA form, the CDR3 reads TGTGCCAGCAGCGTAGGAAGCCAGTACAATGAGCAGTTCTTC.